This TCR beta chain is drawn from a study of tumor-infiltrating lymphocytes in localized non-small cell lung cancer. About the research overall: Several tumor histologies, both smoking statuses, and some post-neoadjuvant chemotherapy samples were included. Findings and limits, study-wide: Not all patients were TCR sequenced, owing to tissue quantity.

This clone was found a few times. What it recognizes is unknown. Germline-derived CDR1 and CDR2 are MNHNS and SASEGT. CDR3 length: 13 amino acids. Between the trimmed V and J ends, which lost 2 bases and 9 bases, there was a span of 11 bases. TCRdb's copy holds only in-frame clones and misses some; the assay was immunoSEQ multiplex PCR. There are over 7,000 clones in the sample; 74% occur only once, and 6% to 8% lies in the top ten. The receptor comes from a human donor with non-small cell lung cancer. This chain uses TRBV6-1 with TRBJ2-4; D is perhaps TRBD2 (6 bases). Source material: uninvolved lung tissue not adjacent to the tumor. The CDR3 here is CASSEQGTPIQYF. In DNA form, the CDR3 reads TGTGCCAGCAGTGAACAAGGGACTCCCATTCAGTACTTC.